Each of the 30 T cell receptor beta chains below was sequenced from the same sample in a study of blood T cell repertoires in COVID-19. The repertoire was sequenced with immunoSEQ multiplex PCR; TCRdb's copy has only in-frame clones and lacks some. The sample carries 120,000 or so clones, around four fifths recorded once. The source material was peripheral blood. These receptor sequences come from a man between 60 and 75 years old with acute or convalescent COVID-19.

In the case of this clone: Relative to the germline gene, one junction end is altered; a read error may explain this. This chain links TRBV3-1 (or the pseudogene TRBV3-2) with TRBJ2-1, with D perhaps matching TRBD2 (5 bases). CDR3 length: 12 residues. Germline V gene sequence: CDR1 LGHDT, CDR2 YNNKEL (reference sequence). In DNA form, the CDR3 reads TGTGCCAGCAGCCAAGGATCGATGAGGGAGCTCTTC. Protein sequence: CASSQGSMRELF.

This chain links TRBV3-1 (or the pseudogene TRBV3-2) with TRBJ2-3, with D unresolved. CDR3 length equals 14 residues. The germline CDR1 and CDR2 sequences are LGHDT and YNNKEL (reference sequence). V gave up 4 bases and J gave up 2 bases, with 10 bases separating them. CDR3 coding DNA: TGTGCCAGCAGCCGCGGATCATCCACAGATACGCAGTATTTT. As protein: CASSRGSSTDTQYF.

This clone appeared once. The chain carries TRBV5-5 and TRBJ1-2; D unclear. Germline-derived CDR1 and CDR2 are SGHKS and YYEKEE (reference sequence). V was trimmed by 1 base and J by 4 bases, leaving 14 bases between them. CDR3 size: 15 residues. In DNA, the CDR3 is TGTGCCAGCAGCTTGACCCTACGAAACCCCTATGGCTACACCTTC. This gives the protein CASSLTLRNPYGYTF.

The chain carries TRBV27 and TRBJ2-3; 16 nucleotides align to TRBD2. There are 13 residues in the CDR3. V was pared by 7 bases and J by 13 bases, with 5 bases of the junction left unmatched. CDR1 and CDR2 (germline): MNHEY, SMNVEV (reference sequence). This CDR3 is CASTGTSGRAKYF. The CDR3 DNA follows: TGTGCCAGCACGGGGACTAGCGGGAGGGCCAAGTATTTT.

The chain carries TRBV7-8 and TRBJ2-1; D is possibly TRBD2 (6 bases). Germline lookup yields CDR1 SGHVS and CDR2 FQNEAQ. Trimming took off 7 bases at V and 4 bases at J, with 14 bases between the two ends. This CDR3 region has 14 residues. The CDR3 sequence is CASNPGARYNEQFF. In nucleotides, the CDR3 is TGTGCCAGCAACCCGGGAGCCCGATACAATGAGCAGTTCTTC.

This clone was picked up a small number of times. The rearrangement links TRBV5-1 to TRBJ2-2, with 7 bases identical to TRBD2. The CDR3 totals 14 residues. The germline V gene has CDR1 SGHRS and CDR2 YFSETQ. J gave up 0 bases and V 4 bases, and 0 bases lay outside the gene matches. CDR3 bases: TGCGCCAGCAGCGGGGGGGCGAACACCGGGGAGCTGTTTTTT. It is translated as CASSGGANTGELFF. Full variable domain (remainder filled in from reference TRBV5-1 and TRBJ2-2): KAGVTQTPRYLIKTRGQQVTLSCSPISGHRSVSWYQQTPGQGLQFLFEYFSETQRNKGNFPGRFSGRQFSNSRSEMNVSTLELGDSALYLCASSGGANTGELFFGEGSRLTVL.

V and J are TRBV2 and TRBJ1-5; D gene ambiguous. V lost 7 bases, J lost 6 bases, and 19 bases lay in between. Germline lookup yields CDR1 SNHLY and CDR2 FYNNEI. The CDR3 has 15 residues. Written as DNA, the CDR3 is TGTGCCAGCACCCCGGGGATGGCAGAAAGTCAGCCCCAGCATTTT. Its protein is CASTPGMAESQPQHF.

This clone has a handful of counts. The chain carries TRBV4-1 and TRBJ1-1, with a weak D call TRBD1 (6 bases). The V gene's germline CDR1 is MGHRA and CDR2 YSYEKL. This CDR3 region has 16 residues. Trimming shortened V by 2 bases and J by 1 base, and 14 bases separated the two germline ends. CDR3 amino acids: CASSQPWAGENTEAFF. The CDR3 coding sequence is TGCGCCAGCAGCCAACCCTGGGCAGGGGAGAACACTGAAGCTTTCTTT.

V usage is TRBV5-1 and J usage is TRBJ2-3; maybe TRBD1 (5 bases). V lost 0 bases and J lost 4, with 15 bases in between. Looked up from germline, CDR1 is SGHRS and CDR2 is YFSETQ. The CDR3 is made up of 16 amino acids. CDR3 in amino acids: CASSLASGMGSDTQYF. The CDR3 DNA is TGCGCCAGCAGCTTGGCTTCAGGGATGGGTTCAGATACGCAGTATTTT. Combining the CDR3 with reference TRBV5-1 and TRBJ2-3 gives the whole variable domain KAGVTQTPRYLIKTRGQQVTLSCSPISGHRSVSWYQQTPGQGLQFLFEYFSETQRNKGNFPGRFSGRQFSNSRSEMNVSTLELGDSALYLCASSLASGMGSDTQYFGPGTRLTVL.

The rearrangement joins TRBV12-5 to TRBJ2-1; D is perhaps TRBD1 (6 bases). This CDR3 contains 17 residues. The germline V gene has CDR1 LGHNT and CDR2 FRNRAP. V was clipped by 0 bases and J by 6 bases, with 18 bases between them. CDR3 coding DNA: TGTGCTAGTGGTTTGGTCTTAACAGGGTCTCTGATCAATGAGCAGTTCTTC. Its protein is CASGLVLTGSLINEQFF.

In this sample, this clone turned up a few times. The chain has TRBV27 and TRBJ1-2, with D maybe TRBD1 (6 bases). V lost 2 bases to trimming and J lost 3 bases, with 16 bases between them. The CDR3 has 16 residues. CDR1 and CDR2 from the germline V gene are MNHEY and SMNVEV (reference sequence). DNA of the CDR3: TGTGCCAGCAGTTTAAAGGGAGGGGGGAAGGACTATGGCTACACCTTC. Its protein product is CASSLKGGGKDYGYTF.

The J gene is TRBJ1-2, the V gene TRBV29-1; a possible D gene is TRBD1 (5 bases). This CDR3 is built from 14 residues. Trimming pared 4 bases from V and 1 base from J, leaving 13 bases between. In germline, CDR1 is SQVTM, CDR2 ANQGSEA. The CDR3 loop reads CSVGKGLDNYGYTF. The CDR3 bases are TGCAGCGTTGGGAAGGGACTTGATAACTATGGCTACACCTTC.

The chain joins TRBV11-1 to TRBJ1-2; D perhaps matches TRBD1 (6 bases). Per the germline V gene, CDR1 is SGHAT and CDR2 is FQDESV (reference sequence). Trimming removed 5 bases from V and 1 base from J, with 8 bases in between. The CDR3 sequence is 13 residues long. CDR3 DNA sequence: TGTGCCAGCAGCGCACAGGGTAACTATGGCTACACCTTC. Translating gives CASSAQGNYGYTF.

V usage is TRBV3-1 (or the pseudogene TRBV3-2) and J usage is TRBJ2-1, with TRBD2 as a possible D gene (5 bases). Trimming took 4 bases from V and 8 from J, leaving 18 bases between them. The length of the CDR3 is 15 residues. CDR1 is LGHDT, CDR2 YNNKEL, per germline (reference sequence). This chain's CDR3 is CASSLSRTSHYEQFF. The CDR3 DNA follows: TGTGCCAGCAGCCTATCGAGAACTAGTCACTATGAGCAGTTCTTC.

This sequence joins TRBV9 and TRBJ1-5; a weak D match, TRBD1 (5 bases). The CDR3 has 14 residues. Trimming pared 0 bases from V and 7 bases from J, leaving 11 bases between. Germline V lookup: CDR1 SGDLS, CDR2 YYNGEE. The CDR3 spells CASSVGGSGQPQHF. CDR3 nucleotide sequence: TGTGCCAGCAGCGTAGGGGGATCAGGGCAGCCCCAGCATTTT.

This sequence joins TRBV7-2 and TRBJ2-1; the match to TRBD2 covers 7 bases. The CDR3 is 16 residues long. Germline loops: CDR1 SGHTA, CDR2 FQGNSA. Trimming at V came to 5 bases and at J to 4 bases, leaving 11 bases not matched to a gene. CDR3 sequence reads: CASSTRGVGLYNEQFF. Written as DNA, the CDR3 is TGTGCCAGCAGCACTCGGGGGGTGGGGCTATACAATGAGCAGTTCTTC.

The chain joins TRBV9 to TRBJ2-1; TRBD2 agrees at 10 bases. V was clipped by 0 bases and J by 10 bases; unmatched bases: 7. Germline CDR1 SGDLS, CDR2 YYNGEE. The CDR3 sequence is 15 residues long. CDR3 protein: CASSVGLAGDREQFF. The CDR3 DNA reads TGTGCCAGCAGCGTAGGCCTAGCGGGGGATCGGGAGCAGTTCTTC.

This clone was picked up a small number of times. V and J are TRBV6-6 and TRBJ1-1; TRBD1 aligns across 7 bases. The length of the CDR3 is 15 residues. Germline V gives CDR1 MNHNY, CDR2 SVGAGI (reference sequence). V shed 8 bases, J shed 4 bases, and the junction held 13 bases outside the gene matches. The DNA of the CDR3 is TGTGCCAGCTGTACAGGGGTCAGCGTGGGCACTGAAGCTTTCTTT. It encodes CASCTGVSVGTEAFF.

This chain uses TRBV19 with TRBJ2-7; 11 nucleotides agree with TRBD2. Germline V gene lookup returns CDR1 LNHDA and CDR2 SQIVND (reference sequence). The trim removed 8 bases at V and 0 bases at J, leaving 6 bases unmatched. The CDR3 extends over 15 amino acids. The DNA of the CDR3 is TGTGCCAGTCGCTACACTAGCGGGAGCTCCTACGAGCAGTACTTC. Encoded protein: CASRYTSGSSYEQYF.

The V call is TRBV18, the J call TRBJ1-1, with D maybe TRBD1 (6 bases). The CDR3 has 15 residues. V lost 0 bases, J lost 4 bases, and 12 bases lay in between. Germline CDR1 reads KGHSH; CDR2 reads LQKENI. The CDR3 DNA reads TGTGCCAGCTCACCACCGGCAGGGGCGGTCACTGAAGCTTTCTTT. Its translation is CASSPPAGAVTEAFF.

The genes are TRBV19 and TRBJ1-1; D is unclear. V was pared by 1 base and J by 1 base, with 7 bases between. Germline V lookup: CDR1 LNHDA, CDR2 SQIVND (reference sequence). This CDR3 is 14 amino acids long. The CDR3 DNA sequence: TGTGCCAGTAGTATAGTTGGAGGGAACACTGAAGCTTTCTTT. It codes for CASSIVGGNTEAFF.

The CDR3 sequence is CASSPSPGYSNQPQHF. The CDR3, as DNA: TGTGCCAGCTCACCGTCACCAGGGTATAGCAATCAGCCCCAGCATTTT. This chain uses TRBV18 with TRBJ1-5; TRBD1 is a possible D gene (5 bases). The CDR3 extends over 16 amino acids. V was clipped by 3 bases and J by 0 bases, with 12 bases between them. The germline V gene encodes CDR1 KGHSH and CDR2 LQKENI.

V gene TRBV19 combines with J gene TRBJ2-1; 12 nucleotides match TRBD2. Germline trimming cut 5 bases from V and 4 bases from J; bases unmatched to any gene: 6. The CDR3 has 16 residues. Germline V lookup: CDR1 LNHDA, CDR2 SQIVND (reference sequence). CDR3 sequence reads: CASSWTSGASYNEQFF. In nucleotides, the CDR3 is TGTGCCAGTAGTTGGACTAGCGGGGCCTCTTACAATGAGCAGTTCTTC.

The chain couples TRBV5-1 to TRBJ2-1, with TRBD2 matching 7 bases. The V and J ends lost 7 bases and 0 bases, in that order; junction bases with no gene match: 4. The CDR3 is 14 amino acids. Germline loops: CDR1 SGHRS, CDR2 YFSETQ. The CDR3 region is CASRRGSSYNEQFF. The CDR3 DNA sequence: TGCGCCAGCCGGCGGGGGAGCTCCTACAATGAGCAGTTCTTC.

The rearrangement uses TRBV7-8 and TRBJ1-2; TRBD1 aligns across 7 bases. The CDR3 length is 15 residues. The junction had 9 bases not matched to a gene; V was cut back by 5 bases and J by 3 bases. Germline V gene sequence: CDR1 SGHVS, CDR2 FQNEAQ. CDR3 residues: CASSPREGADYGYTF. The CDR3, as DNA: TGTGCCAGCAGCCCCCGGGAGGGGGCCGACTATGGCTACACCTTC.

This clone was counted at least ten times. This sequence joins TRBV7-9 and TRBJ1-1, with 7 bases fitting TRBD1. The length of the CDR3 is 15 residues. Germline CDR1 is SEHNR and CDR2 is FQNEAQ (reference sequence). Trimming at V came to 4 bases and at J to 4 bases, leaving 9 bases not matched to a gene. The CDR3 nucleotides read TGTGCCAGCAGCTCCGTGACAGGGACGAGCACTGAAGCTTTCTTT. Amino acid sequence: CASSSVTGTSTEAFF. Filled out from reference TRBV7-9 and TRBJ1-1, the complete variable domain reads DTGVSQNPRHKITKRGQNVTFRCDPISEHNRLYWYRQTLGQGPEFLTYFQNEAQLEKSRLLSDRFSAERPKGSFSTLEIQRTEQGDSAMYLCASSSVTGTSTEAFFGQGTRLTVV.

This clone has only a few counts. The chain uses TRBV6-5 and TRBJ2-2, with D tentatively TRBD2 (6 bases). V was pared by 7 bases and J by 5 bases, with 14 bases between. The germline V gene encodes CDR1 MNHEY and CDR2 SVGAGI. The CDR3 is 14 residues long. CDR3: CASTLGSQTGELFF. CDR3 bases: TGTGCCAGCACCCTCGGGAGTCAGACCGGGGAGCTGTTTTTT.

This sequence joins TRBV20-1 and TRBJ2-7, with TRBD2 as a possible D gene (5 bases). V lost 4 bases and J 4 bases, leaving 8 bases between the germline ends. The germline CDR1 and CDR2 sequences are DFQATT and SNEGSKA (reference sequence). This CDR3 comprises 11 residues. The CDR3: CSAIRGYEQYF. CDR3 nucleotides: TGCAGTGCTATACGGGGTTACGAGCAGTACTTC.

J is TRBJ1-2 and V is TRBV5-1, with TRBD1 identical over 7 bases. V lost 3 bases, J lost 7 bases, and 6 bases stayed unmatched. Per the germline V gene, CDR1 is SGHRS and CDR2 is YFSETQ. The CDR3 is 13 amino acids. As DNA, the CDR3 is TGCGCCAGCAGCTCCACAGGGGTATTTGGCTACACCTTC. This sequence encodes CASSSTGVFGYTF. Looking up the rest from reference TRBV5-1 and TRBJ1-2 gives the full variable domain: KAGVTQTPRYLIKTRGQQVTLSCSPISGHRSVSWYQQTPGQGLQFLFEYFSETQRNKGNFPGRFSGRQFSNSRSEMNVSTLELGDSALYLCASSSTGVFGYTFGSGTRLTVV.

The rearrangement links TRBV27 to TRBJ1-2, with 8 bases lining up with TRBD1. Germline CDR1 and CDR2: MNHEY and SMNVEV (reference sequence). The CDR3 runs to 14 residues. V lost 6 bases and J lost 4; bases outside the gene matches: 7. The CDR3 coding sequence is TGTGCCAGCAGGGCGGCAGGGGGCGGCTATGGCTACACCTTC. Translation gives CASRAAGGGYGYTF.